Each of the 16 T cell receptor beta chains below was sequenced from the same sample in a study of vaccination and CD4 T cells after COVID-19 (dated by TCRdb to the early 2020s). Their antigens are not known. To prepare the library, PCR was applied. This sample was sequenced with an Illumina iSeq 100. DNA from cultured CD4+ T cells underwent TCR sequencing with the Oncomine TCR Beta short-read assay at the Johns Hopkins FTIC core. TCRdb reprocessed the public reads (quality trimming at Q25 with fastp, clone calling with MiXCR) and kept in-frame beta chains. A single entry per CDR3 protein holds the most common genes and DNA from its merged rows. This sample lists more than 20,000 distinct CDR3 sequences; 40% to 45% were detected once. Roughly 4.9% of the sample comes from the top ten. Taken with the paper, the label for time point translates to: late sampling 161 to 241 days after vaccination in a few convalescent patients. The intended sense of this specimen's treatment or condition label: roughly 11-day PBMC culture with coronavirus spike peptide pools or control peptides (ViraFEST assay).

The specimen was CD4+ T cells from blood, cultured in vitro, collected about 7 months after SARS-CoV-2 vaccination. The receptors here all came from a human donor who had recovered from COVID-19.

This sequence joins TRBV11-3 and TRBJ2-7, with D uncertain. CDR1 is SGHNT, CDR2 YENEEA, per germline. This CDR3 has 13 amino acids. Trimming stripped 4 bases from V and 7 bases from J, with 14 bases between. As DNA, the CDR3 is TGTGCCAGCAGCTCAGGCGTGGGTCGGGAGCAGTACTTC. It translates to CASSSGVGREQYF.

The genes are TRBV11-3 and TRBJ2-5; possibly TRBD1 for D (6 bases). Trimming cost V 5 bases and J 2 bases, with 9 bases left between them. The CDR3 loop spans 13 amino acids. Germline lookup yields CDR1 SGHNT and CDR2 YENEEA. The CDR3 sequence: CASSLQGQETQYF. The CDR3, as DNA: TGTGCCAGCAGCCTGCAGGGGCAAGAGACCCAGTACTTC.

V and J are TRBV20-1 and TRBJ2-7; 8 nucleotides match TRBD1. V gave up 3 bases and J gave up 1 base; unmatched junction bases: 11. The CDR3 is made up of 16 amino acids. Per the germline V gene, CDR1 is DFQATT and CDR2 is SNEGSKA (reference sequence). This CDR3 reads CSARGTGGGGSYEQYF. In nucleotides, the CDR3 is TGCAGTGCTAGGGGGACAGGAGGTGGAGGGTCCTACGAGCAGTACTTC.

This clonotype showed up just once. A read error may account for a junction end that differs from germline. The J gene is TRBJ2-4, the V gene TRBV18; the match to TRBD1 covers 7 bases. The CDR3 spans 12 residues. CDR1 is KGHSH and CDR2 is LQKENI in the germline V gene. CDR3 DNA sequence: TGTGCCAGCTCACGGGGAAGACAGGGTAGGGACTTC. It yields the protein CASSRGRQGRDF.

V and J are TRBV20-1 and TRBJ2-3; TRBD2 matches at 14 bases. Germline CDR1 reads DFQATT; CDR2 reads SNEGSKA (reference sequence). The CDR3 totals 17 residues. The junction had 5 bases not matched to a gene; V was cut back by 1 base and J by 2 bases. The CDR3 reads CSARVWGLAGDTDTQYF. CDR3 sequence (DNA): TGCAGTGCTAGAGTTTGGGGACTAGCGGGAGACACAGATACGCAGTATTTT.

The chain uses TRBV29-1 and TRBJ2-7; D call uncertain. The CDR3 consists of 15 residues. Germline V gene data show CDR1 as SQVTM and CDR2 as ANQGSEA. V lost 5 bases to trimming and J lost 0 bases, with 17 bases between them. Here the CDR3 reads CSVLGSASSSYEQYF. The CDR3 coding sequence is TGCAGCGTTTTGGGCAGCGCTTCGAGCTCCTACGAGCAGTACTTC.

This clonotype was found a few times. V usage is TRBV19 and J usage is TRBJ1-2; D gene uncertain. CDR1 and CDR2 from the germline V gene are LNHDA and SQIVND (reference sequence). There are 12 residues in the CDR3. Trimming pared 3 bases from V and 8 bases from J, leaving 10 bases between. CDR3 amino acids: CASSMGWEGYTF. For the CDR3, the DNA is TGTGCCAGTAGTATGGGATGGGAAGGCTACACCTTC. Full variable domain (outside the CDR3, taken from reference TRBV19 and TRBJ1-2): DGGITQSPKYLFRKEGQNVTLSCEQNLNHDAMYWYRQDPGQGLRLIYYSQIVNDFQKGDIAEGYSVSREKKESFPLTVTSAQKNPTAFYLCASSMGWEGYTFGSGTRLTVV.

This clonotype was counted between two and nine times. The chain combines TRBV2 with TRBJ2-7, with 7 bases lining up with TRBD1. This CDR3 region has 13 residues. V shed 7 bases, J shed 1 base, and the junction held 4 bases outside the gene matches. Germline V gives CDR1 SNHLY, CDR2 FYNNEI. CDR3 in amino acids: CASTYRGSYEQYF. CDR3 sequence (DNA): TGTGCCAGCACGTACAGGGGTTCCTACGAGCAGTACTTC. The complete variable domain, with remaining parts taken from reference TRBV2 and TRBJ2-7, reads EPEVTQTPSHQVTQMGQEVILRCVPISNHLYFYWYRQILGQKVEFLVSFYNNEISEKSEIFDDQFSVERPDGSNFTLKIRSTKLEDSAMYFCASTYRGSYEQYFGPGTRLTVT.

The gene calls are TRBV7-2 and TRBJ2-1; 7 bases agree with TRBD2. CDR1 is SGHTA, CDR2 FQGNSA, per germline. CDR3 length: 15 residues. The ends lost 3 bases at V and 8 bases at J; junction bases unmatched: 10. The CDR3 DNA reads TGTGCCAGCAGCTTCCAGTCTAGCGGACGTGATGAGCAGTTCTTC. Encoded protein: CASSFQSSGRDEQFF.

J is TRBJ1-6 and V is TRBV7-9; possibly TRBD1 for D (5 bases). The CDR3 is made up of 14 amino acids. V gave up 1 base and J gave up 8 bases, with 9 bases separating them. The V gene's germline CDR1 is SEHNR and CDR2 FQNEAQ (reference sequence). CDR3 in amino acids: CASSLGQGDSPLHF. As DNA, the CDR3 is TGTGCCAGCAGCTTAGGGCAGGGAGATTCACCCCTCCACTTT. Drawing the rest from reference TRBV7-9 and TRBJ1-6, the complete variable domain is DTGVSQNPRHKITKRGQNVTFRCDPISEHNRLYWYRQTLGQGPEFLTYFQNEAQLEKSRLLSDRFSAERPKGSFSTLEIQRTEQGDSAMYLCASSLGQGDSPLHFGNGTRLTVT.

This clonotype was detected only a few times. As DNA, the CDR3 is TGCAGTGCTAAACCCAGCCAAGAGACCCAGTACTTC. This gives the protein CSAKPSQETQYF. The chain recombines TRBV20-1 with TRBJ2-5, with D uncertain. The V end lost 4 bases, the J end lost 1 base, and 7 bases lay between the germline ends. CDR1 is DFQATT, CDR2 SNEGSKA, per germline (reference sequence). The CDR3 loop spans 12 amino acids.

V and J are TRBV7-9 and TRBJ2-3; a weak D match, TRBD2 (5 bases). Looked up from germline, CDR1 is SEHNR and CDR2 is FQNEAQ (reference sequence). This CDR3 is 13 amino acids long. The V end lost 11 bases, the J end lost 3 bases, and 15 bases lay between the germline ends. CDR3 in amino acids: CAGGADGTDTQYF. The CDR3 region has the DNA TGTGCCGGAGGAGCGGATGGGACAGATACGCAGTATTTT.

The chain links TRBV29-1 to TRBJ2-7, with D possibly being TRBD1 or TRBD2 (8 bases each). V lost 4 bases and J lost 0, with 19 bases in between. Germline-derived CDR1 and CDR2 are SQVTM and ANQGSEA. This CDR3 spans 16 amino acids. DNA for the CDR3: TGCAGCGTTGGCGGGGGGACAGGCGAAAGCTCCTACGAGCAGTACTTC. Translation: CSVGGGTGESSYEQYF.

This chain connects TRBV24-1 to TRBJ1-3; the match to TRBD1 covers 7 bases. The ends lost 4 bases at V and 3 bases at J; junction bases unmatched: 14. The CDR3 length is 18 residues. Looked up from germline, CDR1 is KGHDR and CDR2 is SFDVKD. As DNA, the CDR3 is TGTGCCACCAGTGACCTGGGGACAGCACTTCTCTTTGGAAACACCATATATTTT. Encoded protein: CATSDLGTALLFGNTIYF.

The gene calls are TRBV28 and TRBJ1-2; D possibly corresponds to TRBD1 (5 bases). Trimming took 6 bases from V and 1 from J, leaving 18 bases between them. The length of the CDR3 is 16 residues. The germline V gene encodes CDR1 MDHEN and CDR2 SYDVKM. The CDR3 DNA follows: TGTGCCAGCAGCCTCCCGGGGGGGGTGGATAACTATGGCTACACCTTC. Amino acid sequence: CASSLPGGVDNYGYTF.

J is TRBJ2-7 and V is TRBV28; TRBD2 matches 9 bases. Germline loops: CDR1 MDHEN, CDR2 SYDVKM. V trimming: 3 bases; J trimming: 1 base; junction bases outside the gene matches: 10. The CDR3 loop spans 17 amino acids. The CDR3 sequence: CASSFVLAGYPSYEQYF. The CDR3 bases are TGTGCCAGCAGTTTTGTGCTAGCGGGATACCCATCCTACGAGCAGTACTTC. The variable domain in full, completed from reference TRBV28 and TRBJ2-7, reads DVKVTQSSRYLVKRTGEKVFLECVQDMDHENMFWYRQDPGLGLRLIYFSYDVKMKEKGDIPEGYSVSREKKERFSLILESASTNQTSMYLCASSFVLAGYPSYEQYFGPGTRLTVT.